This passage covers 16 T cell receptor beta chains from one sample sequenced in a study of T cell responses to AZD1222 COVID-19 vaccine (dated by TCRdb to the early 2020s). The time point tag for this specimen amounts to: baseline before first vaccination. Library prep was done by the immunoSEQ multiplex PCR assay. Not all clones reach the TCRdb copy of this immuneACCESS table, which keeps in-frame sequences only. Checked studies attribute under half of the gap to unresolved V genes and leave the rest unexplained. This sample holds 85,000 to 100,000 clones; about 92% were observed only once. About 13% of the sample goes to the ten largest clones. The sample here was peripheral blood, taken on day 0 of AZD1222 vaccination. Receptor source: an adult in good health.

J is TRBJ2-6 and V is TRBV6-4; 12 bases line up with TRBD2. The trim removed 3 bases at V and 0 bases at J, leaving 0 bases unmatched. This CDR3 comprises 17 residues. Per germline, CDR1 MRHNA and CDR2 SNTAGT. CDR3 DNA: TGTGCCAGCAGTGAGGGACTAGCGGGCTCTGGGGCCAACGTCCTGACTTTC. Translation gives CASSEGLAGSGANVLTF.

This rearrangement joins TRBV6-1 to TRBJ1-6; 8 nucleotides agree with TRBD1. Germline-derived CDR1 and CDR2 are MNHNS and SASEGT. CDR3 length equals 21 residues. Trimming cost V 2 bases and J 0 bases; bases outside gene matches: 15. In nucleotides, the CDR3 is TGTGCCAGCAGTGAATTCGCTCTGGGACAGGTTATTAGCTCCTATAATTCACCCCTCCACTTT. Protein sequence: CASSEFALGQVISSYNSPLHF.

The chain joins TRBV29-1 to TRBJ1-1; 11 bases fit TRBD1. Germline CDR1 is SQVTM and CDR2 is ANQGSEA. The junction had 26 bases not matched to a gene; V was cut back by 6 bases and J by 11 bases. This CDR3 comprises 18 residues. CDR3 in DNA: TGCAGCGTGGACAGGGGGCGGTCCTTGTTCCGGCTGGTTCGAGTCGCTTTCTTT. The encoded protein is CSVDRGRSLFRLVRVAFF.

The gene calls are TRBV6-2 or TRBV6-3 and TRBJ2-5; D gene uncertain. There are 12 residues in the CDR3. V was cut by 4 bases and J by 3 bases, with 6 bases left in between. Germline V CDR1 and CDR2: MNHEY, SVGEGT. This CDR3 reads CASSSVKETQYF. In DNA, the CDR3 is TGTGCCAGCAGTTCCGTTAAAGAGACCCAGTACTTC.

The gene calls are TRBV18 and TRBJ2-2, with 12 bases that match TRBD2. J gave up 0 bases and V 5 bases, and 7 bases lay outside the gene matches. The CDR3 totals 18 residues. CDR1 is KGHSH, CDR2 LQKENI, per germline. CDR3 DNA: TGTGCCAGCTCAACTACACTAGCGGGGGGCGCGAACACCGGGGAGCTGTTTTTT. The encoded protein is CASSTTLAGGANTGELFF.

The rearrangement links TRBV5-4 to TRBJ1-5; D not certain. CDR1 and CDR2 (germline): SGHNT, YYREEE (reference sequence). The CDR3 has 13 amino acids. Trimming removed 2 bases at V and 5 bases at J, with 8 bases between. Here the CDR3 DNA reads TGTGCCAGCAGCTTCGAGGTTGATCAGCCCCAGCATTTT. Amino acids: CASSFEVDQPQHF.

J is TRBJ1-2 and V is TRBV27; the D gene is possibly TRBD1 (6 bases). The CDR3 is 14 residues long. The V and J ends lost 3 bases and 5 bases respectively, with 13 bases between them. Germline loops: CDR1 MNHEY, CDR2 SMNVEV (reference sequence). The chain's CDR3 is CASSFLKGTYGYTF. Written as DNA, the CDR3 is TGTGCCAGCAGTTTCCTCAAGGGGACATATGGCTACACCTTC.

The V and J genes are TRBV19 and TRBJ2-3; TRBD2 agrees at 8 bases. This CDR3 region has 14 residues. Unmatched junction bases numbered 8, after V lost 6 bases and J lost 6 bases. From germline, CDR1 is LNHDA and CDR2 SQIVND (reference sequence). CDR3 amino acids: CASSGGVPPDTQYF. In DNA, the CDR3 is TGTGCCAGTAGCGGGGGGGTCCCCCCCGATACGCAGTATTTT.

The V and J genes are TRBV28 and TRBJ1-1; D gene uncertain. CDR1 and CDR2 from the germline V gene are MDHEN and SYDVKM. V was pared by 1 base and J by 9 bases, with 9 bases between. This CDR3 is 12 amino acids long. The CDR3 nucleotides read TGTGCCAGCAGTTTATTCGCCCGAAAAGCTTTCTTT. This codes for CASSLFARKAFF.

This chain connects TRBV10-3 to TRBJ1-1; perhaps TRBD1 as D (5 bases). The CDR3 is 15 amino acids. The germline gives CDR1 ENHRY, CDR2 SYGVKD. The V end lost 3 bases, the J end lost 6 bases, and 17 bases lay between the germline ends. CDR3 DNA sequence: TGTGCCATCAGTGAAATGGGGCAGACGATGGCTGAAGCTTTCTTT. It is translated as CAISEMGQTMAEAFF.

This chain uses TRBV10-3 with TRBJ1-1; perhaps TRBD1 as D (6 bases). V was pared by 5 bases and J by 1 base, with 32 bases between. From germline, CDR1 is ENHRY and CDR2 SYGVKD. The CDR3 length is 21 residues. CDR3 nucleotides: TGTGCCATCAGTCCCCTTCCGGGGGACACGGGAAGGCGGAGTACGAACACTGAAGCTTTCTTT. It encodes CAISPLPGDTGRRSTNTEAFF.

In this sample, this clone turned up once. This rearrangement joins TRBV7-8 to TRBJ2-7; TRBD2 matches at 14 bases. The trim removed 2 bases at V and 4 bases at J, leaving 7 bases unmatched. This CDR3 contains 17 residues. Germline CDR1 and CDR2: SGHVS and FQNEAQ. CDR3 nucleotides: TGTGCCAGCAGCTTACAGACGACTAGCGGGAGGGGATACGAGCAGTACTTC. Its protein product is CASSLQTTSGRGYEQYF.

The V call is TRBV5-4, the J call TRBJ1-3; 7 bases match TRBD1. The length of the CDR3 is 15 residues. In germline, CDR1 is SGHNT, CDR2 YYREEE (reference sequence). V dropped 2 bases and J dropped 2; count of bases not matched to a gene: 4. The CDR3 sequence is CASSLQGPAGNTIYF. The CDR3 DNA sequence: TGTGCCAGCAGCTTACAGGGGCCCGCTGGAAACACCATATATTTT.

The chain carries TRBV2 and TRBJ1-1; D is possibly TRBD1 (5 bases). Trimming took 4 bases from V and 1 from J, leaving 7 bases between them. This CDR3 region has 13 residues. Germline V gene lookup returns CDR1 SNHLY and CDR2 FYNNEI. The CDR3 coding sequence is TGTGCCAGCAGTGCCGACAGGAACACTGAAGCTTTCTTT. Translated, it gives CASSADRNTEAFF.

This chain connects TRBV3-1 (or the pseudogene TRBV3-2) to TRBJ1-4; unclear D gene. The CDR3 length is 15 residues. V was trimmed by 0 bases and J by 4 bases, leaving 9 bases between them. CDR1 is LGHDT and CDR2 is YNNKEL in the germline V gene (reference sequence). The DNA of the CDR3 is TGTGCCAGCAGCCAAGACCTCCGGGGTAATGAAAAACTGTTTTTT. Translation gives CASSQDLRGNEKLFF.

The chain recombines TRBV18 with TRBJ1-1, with D hard to call. The germline V and J ends were trimmed by 0 bases and 0 bases, with 8 bases remaining between them. There are 15 residues in the CDR3. The germline V gene has CDR1 KGHSH and CDR2 LQKENI. CDR3 protein: CASSPPSRMNTEAFF. The DNA for the CDR3 is TGTGCCAGCTCACCACCTTCAAGGATGAACACTGAAGCTTTCTTT.